Listed here is a single T cell receptor beta chain. The antigen remains unidentified. The table came from immunoSEQ multiplex PCR; TCRdb's copy has only in-frame clones and leaves some out. The table lists roughly 250,000 clones, less than 75% of them singletons. The data belong to a study of cytotoxic CD8 clonotypes in ibrutinib-treated CLL. Germline CDR1 and CDR2: SGDLS and YYNGEE. The CDR3 consists of 13 residues. V lost 0 bases, J lost 6 bases, and 9 bases lay in between. Overall study findings and caveats: There were differences in sampling times between sustained-remission and progressing patients.

This chain joins TRBV9 and TRBJ1-1; no firm D call. This receptor was obtained from a human donor with chronic lymphocytic leukemia. Sequences were derived from PBMCs, sampled after 24 months of ibrutinib treatment. This CDR3 is CASSVEGYSEAFF. The CDR3 nucleotides read TGTGCCAGCAGCGTAGAGGGCTACTCTGAAGCTTTCTTT.